The TCR beta chain under discussion was sequenced for a study of PD-L1 blockade in urothelial cancer. Looking at the study overall: At 3 weeks (second dose) and 6 weeks after starting treatment, blood was analyzed.

The protocol was immunoSEQ multiplex PCR, while the TCRdb copy is restricted to in-frame clones and leaves out a portion. The top ten hold about 6.2% of the sample, which has around 86,000 clones, approximately 86% seen once. The CDR3 spans 16 residues. CDR1 and CDR2 from the germline V gene are MDHEN and SYDVKM. V shed 6 bases, J shed 5 bases, and the junction held 16 bases outside the gene matches. Described time point: pretreatment peripheral blood. Enrolled patients showed locally advanced or metastatic urothelial carcinoma. This sequence originates from a middle-aged man with urothelial cancer. This chain joins TRBV28 and TRBJ2-7; 7 nucleotides match TRBD1. Sample: PBMCs, taken around atezolizumab (anti-PD-L1) treatment. The CDR3 loop reads CASSSFFRGLRDEQYF. CDR3 nucleotides: TGTGCCAGCAGCAGTTTTTTTAGGGGGCTTAGGGACGAGCAGTACTTC. The full variable domain, its missing parts supplied by reference TRBV28 and TRBJ2-7, is DVKVTQSSRYLVKRTGEKVFLECVQDMDHENMFWYRQDPGLGLRLIYFSYDVKMKEKGDIPEGYSVSREKKERFSLILESASTNQTSMYLCASSSFFRGLRDEQYFGPGTRLTVT.